The 14 T cell receptor beta chains below come from one sample, sequenced in a study of blood T cell repertoires in COVID-19 (dated by TCRdb to 2020 to 2022). The library was made by the immunoSEQ multiplex PCR assay. TCRdb mirrors the immuneACCESS table, restricted to in-frame sequences. Some clones are absent from its copies; in checked studies, under half trace to an unresolved V gene, and the reason for the others is unknown. This sample has a few hundred thousand clones in its table, and more than 85% of those were observed once. About 4% of the sample is held by the ten biggest clonotypes. The sequenced sample consisted of peripheral blood. The receptors come from a man aged 18 to 29 with active or convalescent COVID-19.

The V gene is TRBV24-1, the J gene TRBJ1-4, with D hard to call. Between the trimmed V and J ends, which lost 7 bases and 7 bases, there was a span of 18 bases. The CDR3 runs to 15 residues. CDR1 KGHDR and CDR2 SFDVKD come from the germline V gene. CDR3 DNA sequence: TGTGCCACCAGCGAGTCGGGAAGAAGAATTGAAAAACTGTTTTTT. Its translation: CATSESGRRIEKLFF.

The chain combines TRBV6-2 or TRBV6-3 with TRBJ2-7, with TRBD2 matching 8 bases. This CDR3 comprises 14 residues. J gave up 3 bases and V 5 bases, and 6 bases lay outside the gene matches. Germline V gives CDR1 MNHEY, CDR2 SVGEGT. CDR3 sequence: CASSIAGRGYEQYF. CDR3 DNA: TGTGCCAGCAGTATAGCGGGAAGGGGCTACGAGCAGTACTTC.

The chain has TRBV18 and TRBJ2-5; D is perhaps TRBD2 (6 bases). This CDR3 has 12 amino acids. CDR1 KGHSH and CDR2 LQKENI come from the germline V gene. The V and J ends lost 7 bases and 5 bases respectively, with 11 bases between them. The CDR3 sequence is CASLAGGETQYF. The CDR3 region has the DNA TGTGCCAGCTTAGCAGGAGGGGAGACCCAGTACTTC.

The rearrangement joins TRBV19 to TRBJ2-7, with 8 bases fitting TRBD2. The V gene's germline CDR1 is LNHDA and CDR2 SQIVND (reference sequence). The CDR3 spans 13 residues. With 7 bases clipped from V and 4 bases from J, the junction kept 6 bases outside the gene matches. The CDR3 spells CASKQRETYEQYF. CDR3 nucleotides: TGTGCCAGTAAGCAGCGGGAGACGTACGAGCAGTACTTC.

The rearrangement links TRBV7-9 to TRBJ2-7, with D unresolved. This CDR3 contains 12 residues. Looked up from germline, CDR1 is SEHNR and CDR2 is FQNEAQ (reference sequence). V was trimmed by 5 bases and J by 3 bases, leaving 8 bases between them. The CDR3 loop is CASSKESYEQYF. CDR3 in DNA: TGTGCCAGCAGCAAGGAGAGCTACGAGCAGTACTTC.

CDR3 nucleotide sequence: TGCGCCAGCAGCTTCTGGGGGAGGAGCGACACTGAAGCTTTCTTT. This gives the protein CASSFWGRSDTEAFF. V is TRBV5-1 and J is TRBJ1-1; TRBD1 is a possible D gene (5 bases). Germline V gene sequence: CDR1 SGHRS, CDR2 YFSETQ. This CDR3 has 15 residues. Trimming pared 2 bases from V and 3 bases from J, leaving 14 bases between.

This sequence joins TRBV21-1 and TRBJ2-2; the listed D gene, TRBD2, was not tested against the DNA. TRBV21-1 is classified as a pseudogene. This CDR3 is 18 amino acids long. The CDR3 nucleotides read TGTGCCAGCAGCAAGGCCCCCCGGGACTGGGGGAACACCGGGGAGCTGTTTTTT. Protein product: CASSKAPRDWGNTGELFF.

This rearrangement joins TRBV6-2 or TRBV6-3 to TRBJ2-7; 11 bases map to TRBD1. The CDR3 loop spans 15 amino acids. Germline V gene lookup returns CDR1 MNHEY and CDR2 SVGEGT. V lost 4 bases to trimming and J lost 5 bases; unmatched junction nucleotides: 7. The CDR3 protein is CASSSRDRGKHEQYF. The CDR3 DNA sequence: TGTGCCAGCAGTTCCCGGGACAGGGGGAAACACGAGCAGTACTTC.

In this sample, this clone turned up once. V usage is TRBV9 and J usage is TRBJ2-1, with a tentative D call TRBD2 (6 bases). V lost 4 bases, J lost 10 bases, and 15 bases lay in between. The CDR3 extends over 13 amino acids. Germline V gene sequence: CDR1 SGDLS, CDR2 YYNGEE. DNA of the CDR3: TGTGCCAGCAGCACCCCGGGACTTTTAGAGCAGTTCTTC. Its protein product is CASSTPGLLEQFF.

The chain carries TRBV19 and TRBJ1-1; perhaps TRBD1 as D (6 bases). V dropped 1 base and J dropped 2 bases, with 14 bases sitting between them. The CDR3 loop spans 16 amino acids. The germline gives CDR1 LNHDA, CDR2 SQIVND (reference sequence). CDR3 nucleotide sequence: TGTGCCAGTAGTATAGGACAGCACAGGGTAAACACTGAAGCTTTCTTT. Translating gives CASSIGQHRVNTEAFF.

V usage is TRBV7-8 and J usage is TRBJ2-1, with 10 nucleotides matching TRBD2. This CDR3 has 15 amino acids. CDR1 and CDR2 (germline): SGHVS, FQNEAQ. V shed 1 base and J 9 bases; nucleotides not matched to a gene: 6. The DNA for the CDR3 is TGTGCCAGCAGCTTAGGACTAGCGGGTGGGAGTGAGCAGTTCTTC. It specifies CASSLGLAGGSEQFF.

The genes are TRBV7-2 and TRBJ1-1, with D possibly being TRBD1 (6 bases). There are 14 residues in the CDR3. V lost 3 bases, J lost 5 bases, and 13 bases lay in between. Germline CDR1 reads SGHTA; CDR2 reads FQGNSA. The CDR3 DNA follows: TGTGCCAGCAGCTTGGCGGGGGCAAAAACTGAAGCTTTCTTT. This translates into CASSLAGAKTEAFF.

The chain recombines TRBV5-1 with TRBJ2-7; D is perhaps TRBD2 (5 bases). Germline V gives CDR1 SGHRS, CDR2 YFSETQ. Trimming took 0 bases from V and 4 from J, leaving 11 bases between them. The CDR3 loop spans 14 amino acids. For the CDR3, the DNA is TGCGCCAGCAGCTTGGATCCCGGGAATTACGAGCAGTACTTC. Its translation: CASSLDPGNYEQYF.

This clone was seen a few times. The V and J genes are TRBV4-1 and TRBJ2-1, with TRBD2 matching over 7 bases. The CDR3 length is 18 residues. The V segment lost 3 bases and the J segment 8 bases; nucleotides outside the gene matches: 19. Germline loops: CDR1 MGHRA, CDR2 YSYEKL. CDR3 in amino acids: CASSHTSTSGASLDEQFF. DNA of the CDR3: TGCGCCAGCAGCCATACTAGCACCAGCGGGGCTTCTTTGGATGAGCAGTTCTTC.